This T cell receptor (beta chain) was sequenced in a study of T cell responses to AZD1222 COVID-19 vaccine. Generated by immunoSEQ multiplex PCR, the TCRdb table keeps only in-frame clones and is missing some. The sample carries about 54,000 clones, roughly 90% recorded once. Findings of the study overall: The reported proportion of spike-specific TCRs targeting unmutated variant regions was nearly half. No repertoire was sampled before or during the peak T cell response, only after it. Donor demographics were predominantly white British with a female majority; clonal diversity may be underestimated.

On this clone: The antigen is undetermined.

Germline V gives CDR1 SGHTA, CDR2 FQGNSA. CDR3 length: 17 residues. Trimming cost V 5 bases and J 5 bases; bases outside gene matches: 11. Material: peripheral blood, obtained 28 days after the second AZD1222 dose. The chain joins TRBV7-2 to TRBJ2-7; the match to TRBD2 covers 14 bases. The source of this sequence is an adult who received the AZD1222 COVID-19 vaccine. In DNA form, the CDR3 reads TGTGCCAGCAGCACCCGGGGAGGGACTAGCGGGAGTAACGAGCAGTACTTC. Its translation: CASSTRGGTSGSNEQYF.